The present T cell receptor beta chain was sequenced within a study of cytomegalovirus exposure and HLA in healthy donors. General observations from the study: The authors enumerated 150 to 200 TCR beta chains as linked to cytomegalovirus. A few chains linked to CMV were shown in vitro to be specific for CMV antigens.

Trimming left V 1 base short and J 6 bases short, with 13 bases between. The V gene's germline CDR1 is LNHNV and CDR2 YYDKDF (reference sequence). The CDR3 length is 15 residues. The primer mix had 60 Vbeta and 13 Jbeta primers. TCRdb's copy holds only in-frame clones and misses some; the assay was immunoSEQ multiplex PCR. The repertoire consists of 95,000 to 100,000 clones, with around 76% occurring once and the leading ten covering approximately 6.4%. With regard to this clone: The antigen is unknown.

The sequenced material came from PBMCs. The clonotype comes from a man aged 35-49 years in good health and CMV-seropositive. The chain links TRBV15 to TRBJ2-1; D may be TRBD2 (5 bases). In DNA, the CDR3 is TGTGCCACCAGCAGAGGAGGGCTCTCAGGCAATGAGCAGTTCTTC. It is translated as CATSRGGLSGNEQFF.